The 9 T cell receptor beta chains in this list originate from one sample, sequenced in a study of blood T cell repertoires in COVID-19. The protocol was immunoSEQ multiplex PCR, while the TCRdb copy is restricted to in-frame clones and leaves out a portion. Of approximately 210,000 clones listed, approximately 90% were seen once; the top ten hold roughly 11%. Sequenced input: peripheral blood. Receptor source: a middle-aged man with COVID-19, enrolled during active disease.

The CDR3 sequence: CASSSSAGVLDTQYF. CDR3 bases: TGTGCCAGCAGCTCCTCGGCGGGAGTTTTGGATACGCAGTATTTT. The chain uses TRBV5-8 and TRBJ2-3, with TRBD2 matching 7 bases. The V and J ends lost 3 bases and 6 bases, in that order; junction bases with no gene match: 10. Germline CDR1 and CDR2: SGHTS and YDEGEE. The CDR3 has 15 amino acids.

The chain uses TRBV28 and TRBJ2-3; D possibly corresponds to TRBD1 (6 bases). The CDR3 has 15 amino acids. Trimming removed 5 bases from V and 2 bases from J, with 14 bases in between. Germline CDR1 MDHEN, CDR2 SYDVKM. CDR3 region: CASSKGDISTDTQYF. Here the CDR3 DNA reads TGTGCCAGCAGTAAGGGGGATATTTCCACAGATACGCAGTATTTT. Based on the CDR3 plus reference TRBV28 and TRBJ2-3, the full variable domain is DVKVTQSSRYLVKRTGEKVFLECVQDMDHENMFWYRQDPGLGLRLIYFSYDVKMKEKGDIPEGYSVSREKKERFSLILESASTNQTSMYLCASSKGDISTDTQYFGPGTRLTVL.

The CDR3 spells CASSQGDSEAFF. CDR3 bases: TGTGCCAGCAGCCAAGGGGACAGTGAAGCTTTCTTT. This sequence joins TRBV3-1 (or the pseudogene TRBV3-2) and TRBJ1-1; 7 bases fit TRBD1. Germline V gene data show CDR1 as LGHDT and CDR2 as YNNKEL (reference sequence). V trimming: 1 base; J trimming: 7 bases; junction bases outside the gene matches: 0. The CDR3 loop spans 12 amino acids.

The CDR3 here is CASSGGTSGMVSDTQYF. CDR3 bases: TGTGCCAGCAGTGGGGGGACTAGCGGGATGGTGTCAGATACGCAGTATTTT. V usage is TRBV2 and J usage is TRBJ2-3; TRBD2 matches at 13 bases. CDR3 size: 17 residues. The V and J ends lost 4 bases and 4 bases, in that order; junction bases with no gene match: 8. From germline, CDR1 is SNHLY and CDR2 FYNNEI.

This chain links TRBV2 with TRBJ1-1; unclear D gene. CDR1 is SNHLY, CDR2 FYNNEI, per germline. The ends were cut back, 4 bases at V and 1 base at J, with 10 bases in the middle. This CDR3 comprises 14 residues. The DNA for the CDR3 is TGTGCCAGCAGTGGGTACAGCCAGAACACTGAAGCTTTCTTT. This translates into CASSGYSQNTEAFF.

The rearrangement uses TRBV4-2 and TRBJ2-7; TRBD1 matches 9 bases. The length of the CDR3 is 17 residues. Trimming took 1 base from V and 0 from J; bases not matched to a gene: 7. The germline gives CDR1 LGHNA, CDR2 YNFKEQ. CDR3 region: CASSQAGDREGSYEQYF. Here the CDR3 DNA reads TGTGCCAGCAGCCAAGCGGGGGACAGGGAGGGCTCCTACGAGCAGTACTTC.

The chain uses TRBV19 and TRBJ2-3; D gene ambiguous. Germline lookup yields CDR1 LNHDA and CDR2 SQIVND (reference sequence). Deletions cut 3 bases from V and 1 base from J, with 5 bases between. The CDR3 loop spans 13 amino acids. CDR3 sequence reads: CASSIQGTDTQYF. DNA for the CDR3: TGTGCCAGTAGTATCCAGGGCACAGATACGCAGTATTTT.

Only one count was recorded for this clone. V is TRBV19 and J is TRBJ2-1, with 10 bases lining up with TRBD1. The CDR3 sequence is 16 residues long. Trimming cost V 7 bases and J 7 bases; bases outside gene matches: 13. Germline loops: CDR1 LNHDA, CDR2 SQIVND (reference sequence). The CDR3, as DNA: TGTGCCAGTACCGGAAGGAGGGACAGGGGTTTGAATGAGCAGTTCTTC. Translating gives CASTGRRDRGLNEQFF.

This rearrangement joins TRBV19 to TRBJ2-1; 7 nucleotides line up with TRBD1. Trimming cost V 5 bases and J 0 bases; bases outside gene matches: 4. This CDR3 has 15 amino acids. Germline V gene sequence: CDR1 LNHDA, CDR2 SQIVND (reference sequence). CDR3 in amino acids: CASSDRASSYNEQFF. The CDR3 DNA reads as TGTGCCAGTAGTGACAGGGCGAGCTCCTACAATGAGCAGTTCTTC. The complete variable domain, with remaining parts taken from reference TRBV19 and TRBJ2-1, reads DGGITQSPKYLFRKEGQNVTLSCEQNLNHDAMYWYRQDPGQGLRLIYYSQIVNDFQKGDIAEGYSVSREKKESFPLTVTSAQKNPTAFYLCASSDRASSYNEQFFGPGTRLTVL.